The 31 T cell receptor beta chains presented below share a single source sample, sequenced in a study of blood T cells in healthy people across ages. A second roughly 6 to 11 cycle PCR used barcoded and J-beta primers. TCRdb processed the 5' RACE reads anew with MiXCR; each CDR3 protein has one entry. This sample has some 560,000 distinct CDR3 sequences, with about 29% found just once. These data were also filed under a second study, of T cells of mothers and their children.

The sequencing input was blood. Every receptor here comes from a boy aged 2 to 9 in good health.

The sample holds a few counts of this clonotype. The junction departs from germline at one end; a sequencing error may be responsible. The gene calls are TRBV18 and TRBJ1-1; no reliable D call. CDR1 is KGHSH, CDR2 LQKENI, per germline. CDR3 length: 14 amino acids. The CDR3 here is CASSPSGMNTEAFF. DNA for the CDR3: TGTGCCAGTTCACCTTCAGGTATGAACACTGAAGCTTTCTTT.

This chain links TRBV5-8 with TRBJ2-3; 7 positions agree with TRBD2. J gave up 5 bases and V 4 bases, and 7 bases lay outside the gene matches. The CDR3 loop spans 14 amino acids. From germline, CDR1 is SGHTS and CDR2 YDEGEE. The CDR3 nucleotides are TGTGCCAGCAGCAAGAGGACTAGTTTAGATACGCAGTATTTT. Its protein is CASSKRTSLDTQYF.

This clonotype was detected only a few times. The V and J genes are TRBV6-5 and TRBJ2-5; possibly TRBD2 for D (6 bases). Germline V gives CDR1 MNHEY, CDR2 SVGAGI. Trimming shortened V by 4 bases and J by 5 bases, and 29 bases separated the two germline ends. There are 19 residues in the CDR3. The CDR3 DNA sequence: TGTGCCAGCAGTTCCGGGGAGGTAGATAGCCCCGCAGATCTGGAGACCCAGTACTTC. It codes for CASSSGEVDSPADLETQYF.

This sequence joins TRBV14 and TRBJ2-1; TRBD2 agrees at 7 bases. Germline-derived CDR1 and CDR2 are SGHDN and FVKESK. This CDR3 has 15 residues. V lost 4 bases to trimming and J lost 0 bases; unmatched junction nucleotides: 3. The CDR3 reads CASSPWTSSYNEQFF. As DNA, the CDR3 is TGTGCCAGCAGCCCGTGGACTAGCTCCTACAATGAGCAGTTCTTC.

Notes on this clonotype: One end of the junction is discordant with germline, which a read error may explain. V usage is TRBV20-1 and J usage is TRBJ2-7; D call uncertain. CDR1 DFQATT and CDR2 SNEGSKA come from the germline V gene (reference sequence). The CDR3 is 11 residues long. The CDR3 nucleotides are TGTAGTGCTAAGGCAGGCTACGAGCAGTACTTC. It specifies CSAKAGYEQYF.

This clonotype was seen repeatedly, ten times or more. The chain has TRBV20-1 and TRBJ1-2; 8 bases agree with TRBD1. Trimming cost V 3 bases and J 3 bases; bases outside gene matches: 3. This CDR3 region has 13 residues. The germline V gene encodes CDR1 DFQATT and CDR2 SNEGSKA (reference sequence). Here the CDR3 reads CSARTGADYGYTF. The CDR3 DNA sequence: TGCAGTGCTAGGACAGGGGCCGACTATGGCTACACCTTC.

V is TRBV20-1 and J is TRBJ2-3; TRBD2 is a possible D gene (5 bases). The germline V gene encodes CDR1 DFQATT and CDR2 SNEGSKA (reference sequence). V was shortened by 5 bases and J by 5 bases, with 17 bases between the two germline ends. This CDR3 is built from 14 residues. This chain's CDR3 is CSALGRTGKDTQYF. CDR3 in DNA: TGCAGTGCTTTGGGCAGGACGGGGAAAGATACGCAGTATTTT.

The chain carries TRBV28 and TRBJ2-5; 12 bases map to TRBD2. The DNA end favors TRBJ2-7, so the J call may be wrong. Germline V lookup: CDR1 MDHEN, CDR2 SYDVKM. The CDR3 covers 18 residues. DNA of the CDR3: TGTGCCAGCAGTCCATCAACACCCGGACTAGCGGGGCTCTACGAGCAGTACTTC. Its protein is CASSPSTPGLAGLYEQYF.

Only a few counts were recorded for this clonotype. CDR3 region: CASSEGSGGAETQYF. CDR3 in DNA: TGTGCCAGCAGTGAAGGTAGCGGGGGGGCCGAGACCCAGTACTTC. The V and J genes are TRBV6-1 and TRBJ2-5, with 11 bases aligning to TRBD2. With 1 base clipped from V and 5 bases from J, the junction kept 3 bases outside the gene matches. Germline CDR1 reads MNHNS; CDR2 reads SASEGT. The CDR3 consists of 15 residues.

This clonotype was detected only a few times. The chain recombines TRBV7-6 with TRBJ2-5; TRBD2 agrees at 7 bases. The J call is uncertain, as TRBJ2-1 better fits the DNA end. Germline V gene lookup returns CDR1 SGHVS and CDR2 FNYEAQ. The CDR3 length is 16 residues. This chain's CDR3 is CASSLMAGASSGEQFF. Written as DNA, the CDR3 is TGTGCCAGCAGCTTAATGGCGGGAGCGAGCTCGGGTGAGCAGTTCTTC.

This clonotype came up a few times. The chain uses TRBV30 and TRBJ2-7; 10 bases map to TRBD2. V was pared by 7 bases and J by 6 bases, with 9 bases of the junction left unmatched. Germline values: CDR1 GTSNPN, CDR2 SVGIG (reference sequence). The CDR3 extends over 13 amino acids. In nucleotides, the CDR3 is TGTGCCTCCCTAGCGGGAGACGGGCTCGAGCAGTACTTC. This encodes CASLAGDGLEQYF. Drawing the rest from reference TRBV30 and TRBJ2-7, the complete variable domain is SQTIHQWPATLVQPVGSPLSLECTVEGTSNPNLYWYRQAAGRGLQLLFYSVGIGQISSEVPQNLSASRPQDRQFILSSKKLLLSDSGFYLCASLAGDGLEQYFGPGTRLTVT.

The rearrangement joins TRBV5-1 to TRBJ2-3; no clear D gene. Trimming took off 0 bases at V and 4 bases at J, with 9 bases between the two ends. Per germline, CDR1 SGHRS and CDR2 YFSETQ. The length of the CDR3 is 14 residues. The CDR3 is CASSLEPVSDTQYF. As DNA, the CDR3 is TGCGCCAGCAGCTTGGAGCCGGTTTCAGATACGCAGTATTTT.

The CDR3 reads CASSPGTSGSGTDTQYF. The CDR3 DNA sequence: TGTGCCAGCAGCCCGGGGACTAGCGGGAGTGGGACAGATACGCAGTATTTT. This rearrangement joins TRBV7-6 to TRBJ2-3; 14 bases line up with TRBD2. The CDR3 loop spans 17 amino acids. The germline gives CDR1 SGHVS, CDR2 FNYEAQ. After removal of 5 bases from V and 3 bases from J, the junction contained 7 bases not matched to a gene.

The rearrangement uses TRBV20-1 and TRBJ2-1; D tentatively fits TRBD1 or TRBD2 (5 bases each). CDR1 and CDR2 (germline): DFQATT, SNEGSKA (reference sequence). Trimming left V 0 bases short and J 6 bases short, with 12 bases between. CDR3 length equals 14 residues. The CDR3 nucleotides are TGCAGTGCTAGAGATGGGGGTAGCGTCAATGAGCAGTTCTTC. It is translated as CSARDGGSVNEQFF.

The V and J genes are TRBV15 and TRBJ1-2; tentative D call: TRBD1 (5 bases). This CDR3 region has 13 residues. The V gene lost 7 bases and the J gene lost 2 bases, with 11 bases spanning the gap. Germline V gene sequence: CDR1 LNHNV, CDR2 YYDKDF (reference sequence). CDR3 in DNA: TGTGCCACCACCGAGGACACCAACTATGGCTACACCTTC. Protein sequence: CATTEDTNYGYTF.

V gene TRBV6-1 combines with J gene TRBJ2-5, with 11 positions matching TRBD2. The CDR3 contains 15 residues. J was trimmed by 4 bases and V by 4 bases; bases with no gene match: 5. Germline V gene lookup returns CDR1 MNHNS and CDR2 SASEGT. The CDR3 DNA reads TGTGCCAGCAGTGCCGGGACTAGCGGATTAGAGACCCAGTACTTC. Amino acid sequence: CASSAGTSGLETQYF.

This sequence joins TRBV13 and TRBJ2-3, with D perhaps TRBD1 (5 bases). V shed 0 bases and J shed 0 bases, with 16 bases lying between them. Germline loops: CDR1 PRHDT, CDR2 FYEKMQ (reference sequence). This CDR3 is 18 amino acids long. CDR3 coding DNA: TGTGCCAGCAGCTTAGGCCTCCTGGGGCCGTATAGCACAGATACGCAGTATTTT. Residues: CASSLGLLGPYSTDTQYF.

The chain is built from TRBV5-6 and TRBJ2-2, with 13 nucleotides matching TRBD2. This CDR3 has 16 residues. CDR1 and CDR2 (germline): SGHDT, YYEEEE. The ends lost 4 bases at V and 3 bases at J; junction bases unmatched: 3. The DNA for the CDR3 is TGTGCCAGCAGCCAGGGACTAGCGGGATACACCGGGGAGCTGTTTTTT. Its translation: CASSQGLAGYTGELFF.

This clonotype has just one count. V usage is TRBV27 and J usage is TRBJ1-2; 10 nucleotides align to TRBD1. Trimming cost V 3 bases and J 6 bases; bases outside gene matches: 4. This CDR3 is 14 amino acids long. Germline lookup yields CDR1 MNHEY and CDR2 SMNVEV (reference sequence). CDR3 bases: TGTGCCAGCAGTTTCTCGACAGGGGGCGATGGCTACACCTTC. Its protein is CASSFSTGGDGYTF.

This clonotype was picked up one time. This sequence joins TRBV7-9 and TRBJ2-7; possibly TRBD1 for D (5 bases). Trimming took 3 bases from V and 4 from J, leaving 16 bases between them. The CDR3 length is 15 residues. CDR1 and CDR2 from the germline V gene are SEHNR and FQNEAQ (reference sequence). The CDR3 nucleotides are TGTGCCAGCAGCTTGGTAATAGGGGCGCTATACGAGCAGTACTTC. This codes for CASSLVIGALYEQYF.

A few counts support this clonotype. This rearrangement joins TRBV6-2 or TRBV6-3 to TRBJ2-5; 7 positions agree with TRBD2. Losses at the gene ends were 6 bases for V and 1 base for J; bases not matched to a gene: 5. Germline CDR1 reads MNHEY; CDR2 reads SVGEGT. This CDR3 is 14 amino acids long. The CDR3 coding sequence is TGTGCCAGCAGCTCTCTAGCGGTCCAAGAGACCCAGTACTTC. Translating it yields CASSSLAVQETQYF.

J is TRBJ2-1 and V is TRBV27; D is uncertain. Trimming took 1 base from V and 2 from J, leaving 3 bases between them. CDR1 is MNHEY, CDR2 SMNVEV, per germline (reference sequence). The CDR3 contains 13 residues. CDR3 DNA sequence: TGTGCCAGCAGTTTATTGCCCTACAATGAGCAGTTCTTC. Translation gives CASSLLPYNEQFF.

This rearrangement joins TRBV12-3 or TRBV12-4 to TRBJ2-7; D is perhaps TRBD1 (6 bases). This CDR3 contains 12 residues. Trimming stripped 3 bases from V and 6 bases from J, with 9 bases between. The CDR3 sequence: CASSFTGSEQYF. CDR3 coding DNA: TGTGCCAGCAGTTTCACAGGGTCCGAGCAGTACTTC.

The V call is TRBV18, the J call TRBJ1-5; the match to TRBD1 covers 7 bases. CDR1 and CDR2 from the germline V gene are KGHSH and LQKENI. V was clipped by 5 bases and J by 9 bases; unmatched bases: 4. The CDR3 totals 12 residues. CDR3 DNA sequence: TGTGCCAGCTCAGGGACAGACGGGCCCCAGCATTTT. Its protein product is CASSGTDGPQHF.

The J gene is TRBJ2-7, the V gene TRBV12-3 or TRBV12-4, with TRBD2 matching over 7 bases. The CDR3 totals 12 residues. The J segment lost 2 bases and the V segment lost 7 bases, leaving 2 bases of the junction unmatched. In nucleotides, the CDR3 is TGTGCCAGCACTAGCGGCCCCTACGAGCAGTACTTC. Its protein product is CASTSGPYEQYF.

This clonotype was observed a few times. V is TRBV23-1 and J is TRBJ1-5; D ambiguous. TRBV23-1 is given ORF status, its function remaining uncertain. Trimming pared 7 bases from V and 9 bases from J, leaving 7 bases between. This CDR3 is built from 10 residues. The CDR3 loop is CASKGGPQHF. In DNA, the CDR3 is TGCGCCAGCAAGGGAGGGCCCCAGCATTTT.

This clonotype turned up a few times. V is TRBV18 and J is TRBJ2-5; the D gene is possibly TRBD2 (6 bases). V lost 3 bases and J 1 base, leaving 12 bases between the germline ends. The CDR3 is 15 amino acids. The V gene's germline CDR1 is KGHSH and CDR2 LQKENI. DNA for the CDR3: TGTGCCAGCTCACCGAAGGGGACTGCCCAAGAGACCCAGTACTTC. Amino acid sequence: CASSPKGTAQETQYF.

The chain's CDR3 is CSARDEYRSSYEQYF. CDR3 bases: TGCAGTGCTAGAGATGAGTACAGGAGCTCCTACGAGCAGTACTTC. This chain uses TRBV20-1 with TRBJ2-7; D is perhaps TRBD1 (5 bases). Trimming took 0 bases from V and 0 from J, leaving 12 bases between them. This CDR3 spans 15 amino acids. Looked up from germline, CDR1 is DFQATT and CDR2 is SNEGSKA (reference sequence).

This rearrangement joins TRBV2 to TRBJ1-2; TRBD1 agrees at 7 bases. This CDR3 is built from 14 residues. The germline CDR1 and CDR2 sequences are SNHLY and FYNNEI. The junction had 8 bases not matched to a gene; V was cut back by 5 bases and J by 5 bases. The CDR3 DNA follows: TGTGCCAGCAGTCGGGACAGCCTAATTTATGGCTACACCTTC. Protein product: CASSRDSLIYGYTF.

The chain uses TRBV27 and TRBJ1-1; 8 bases match TRBD1. Germline CDR1 is MNHEY and CDR2 is SMNVEV (reference sequence). CDR3 length: 13 residues. The J segment lost 7 bases and the V segment lost 3 bases, leaving 4 bases of the junction unmatched. CDR3 region: CASSLGQAREAFF. The CDR3 nucleotides read TGTGCCAGCAGTTTGGGACAGGCCCGTGAAGCTTTCTTT.

This clonotype has more than one count but fewer than ten. The rearrangement joins TRBV5-1 to TRBJ2-5; D is undetermined. The CDR3 is made up of 15 amino acids. Germline loops: CDR1 SGHRS, CDR2 YFSETQ. V was clipped by 0 bases and J by 0 bases, with 9 bases between them. CDR3 amino acids: CASSLAAAHQETQYF. The CDR3 nucleotides are TGCGCCAGCAGCTTGGCTGCGGCCCACCAAGAGACCCAGTACTTC.